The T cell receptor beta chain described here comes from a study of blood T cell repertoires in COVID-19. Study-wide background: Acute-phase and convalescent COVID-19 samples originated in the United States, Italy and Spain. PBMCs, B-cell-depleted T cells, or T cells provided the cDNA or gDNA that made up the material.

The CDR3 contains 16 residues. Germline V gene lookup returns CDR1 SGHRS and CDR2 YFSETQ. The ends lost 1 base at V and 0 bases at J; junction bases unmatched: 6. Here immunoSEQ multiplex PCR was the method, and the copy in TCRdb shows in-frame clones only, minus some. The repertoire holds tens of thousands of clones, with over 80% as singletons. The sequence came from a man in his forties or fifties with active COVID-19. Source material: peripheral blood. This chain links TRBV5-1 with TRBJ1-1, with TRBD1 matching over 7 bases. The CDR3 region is CASSLKPGQLNTEAFF. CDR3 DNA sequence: TGCGCCAGCAGCTTGAAACCGGGACAGTTGAACACTGAAGCTTTCTTT.